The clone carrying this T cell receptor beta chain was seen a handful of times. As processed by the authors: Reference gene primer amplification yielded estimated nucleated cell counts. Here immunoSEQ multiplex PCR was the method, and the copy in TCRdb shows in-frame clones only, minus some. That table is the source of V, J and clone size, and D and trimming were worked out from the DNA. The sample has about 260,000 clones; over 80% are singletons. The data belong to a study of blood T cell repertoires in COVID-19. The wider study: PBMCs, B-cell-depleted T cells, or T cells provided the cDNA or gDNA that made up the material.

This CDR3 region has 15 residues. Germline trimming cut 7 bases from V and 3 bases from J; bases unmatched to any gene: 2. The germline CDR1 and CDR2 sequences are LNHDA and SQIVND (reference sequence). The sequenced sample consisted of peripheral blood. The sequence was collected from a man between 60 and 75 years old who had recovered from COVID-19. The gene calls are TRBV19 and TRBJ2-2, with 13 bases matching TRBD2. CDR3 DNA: TGTGCCAGTATCGGGACTAGCGGGGACACCGGGGAGCTGTTTTTT. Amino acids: CASIGTSGDTGELFF. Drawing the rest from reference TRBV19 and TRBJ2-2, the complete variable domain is DGGITQSPKYLFRKEGQNVTLSCEQNLNHDAMYWYRQDPGQGLRLIYYSQIVNDFQKGDIAEGYSVSREKKESFPLTVTSAQKNPTAFYLCASIGTSGDTGELFFGEGSRLTVL.